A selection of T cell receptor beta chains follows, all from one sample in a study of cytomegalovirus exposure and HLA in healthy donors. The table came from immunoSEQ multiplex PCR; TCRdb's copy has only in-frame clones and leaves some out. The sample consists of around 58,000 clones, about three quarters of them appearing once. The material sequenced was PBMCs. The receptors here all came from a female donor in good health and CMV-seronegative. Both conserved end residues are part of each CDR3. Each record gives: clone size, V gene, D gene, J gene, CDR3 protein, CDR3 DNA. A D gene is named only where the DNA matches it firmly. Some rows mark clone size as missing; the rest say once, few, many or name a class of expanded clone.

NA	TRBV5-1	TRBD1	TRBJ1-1	CASSWTGGVAAAEAFF	TGCGCCAGCAGCTGGACAGGGGGCGTCGCGGCGGCTGAAGCTTTCTTT
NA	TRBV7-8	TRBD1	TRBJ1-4	CASSSRTGVNEKLFF	TGTGCCAGCAGCTCGAGGACAGGGGTTAATGAAAAACTGTTTTTT
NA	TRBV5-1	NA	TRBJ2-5	CASSLSTGAGGPETQYF	TGCGCCAGCAGTCTCTCTACCGGGGCAGGAGGGCCGGAGACCCAGTACTTC
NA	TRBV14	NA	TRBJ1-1	CASSTDRGTEAFF	TGTGCCAGCAGTACCGACCGGGGCACTGAAGCTTTCTTT
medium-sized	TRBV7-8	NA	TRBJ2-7	CASSPTATGYEQYF	TGTGCCAGCAGCCCTACCGCGACTGGTTACGAGCAGTACTTC
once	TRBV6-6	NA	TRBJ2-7	CATRGGGHPEQYF	TGTGCCACCCGAGGGGGGGGGCACCCGGAGCAGTACTTC
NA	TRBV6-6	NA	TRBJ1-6	CASKTRAYNSPLHF	TGTGCCAGCAAAACCCGTGCGTATAATTCACCCCTCCACTTT
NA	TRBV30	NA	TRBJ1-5	CAWSARSGQPQHF	TGTGCCTGGAGTGCTCGATCGGGTCAGCCCCAGCATTTT
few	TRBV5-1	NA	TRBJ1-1	CASSLGLARGTEAFF	TGCGCCAGCAGCTTGGGGCTCGCCAGGGGTACTGAAGCTTTCTTT
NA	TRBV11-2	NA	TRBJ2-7	CASSLSGPSYEQYF	TGTGCCAGCAGCTTAAGTGGCCCTTCCTACGAGCAGTACTTC
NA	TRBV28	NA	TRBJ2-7	CASSLVGYEQYF	TGTGCCAGCAGTTTAGTCGGCTACGAGCAGTACTTC
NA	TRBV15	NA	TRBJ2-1	CATSRERGSYNEQFF	TGTGCCACCAGCAGAGAACGGGGCTCCTACAATGAGCAGTTCTTC
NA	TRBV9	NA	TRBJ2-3	CASSVDRGTDTQYF	TGTGCCAGCAGCGTAGACCGCGGAACAGATACGCAGTATTTT
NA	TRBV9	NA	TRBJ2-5	CASSAPLNRGSQETQYF	TGTGCCAGCAGCGCCCCGCTCAATCGGGGATCCCAAGAGACCCAGTACTTC
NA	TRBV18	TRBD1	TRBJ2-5	CASSPRTGSQETQYF	TGTGCCAGCTCACCAAGGACAGGGTCCCAAGAGACCCAGTACTTC
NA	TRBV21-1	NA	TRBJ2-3	CASSWTSGSINTQYF	TGTGCCAGCAGCTGGACTAGCGGGAGCATAAATACGCAGTATTTT
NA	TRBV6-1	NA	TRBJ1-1	CASSRGANTEAFF	TGTGCCAGCAGCAGGGGCGCGAACACTGAAGCTTTCTTT
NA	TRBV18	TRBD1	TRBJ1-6	CASSVQGANSPLHF	TGTGCCAGCTCGGTCCAGGGGGCGAATTCACCCCTCCACTTT
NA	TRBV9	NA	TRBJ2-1	CASGRPRGGSDNYNEQFF	TGTGCCAGCGGTCGGCCTCGAGGGGGAAGCGACAACTACAATGAGCAGTTCTTC
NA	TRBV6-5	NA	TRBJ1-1	CASSLGIRNTEAFF	TGTGCCAGCAGCCTTGGCATTCGGAACACTGAAGCTTTCTTT
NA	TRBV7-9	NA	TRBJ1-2	CASSSGGPYGYTF	TGTGCCAGCAGCTCCGGGGGGCCTTATGGCTACACCTTC
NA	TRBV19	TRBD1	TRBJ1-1	CASSPTFRQGGTEAFF	TGTGCCAGTAGTCCCACATTCCGACAGGGAGGTACTGAAGCTTTCTTT
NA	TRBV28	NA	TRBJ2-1	CASSFQGSSYNEQFF	TGTGCCAGCAGTTTTCAGGGTAGCTCCTACAATGAGCAGTTCTTC
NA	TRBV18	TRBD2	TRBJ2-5	CASSPTPSGGAMETQYF	TGTGCCAGCTCACCCACCCCAAGCGGGGGTGCCATGGAGACCCAGTACTTC
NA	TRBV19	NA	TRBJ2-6	CASTPRSLYSGANVLTF	TGTGCCAGTACCCCTCGGTCCTTATACTCTGGGGCCAACGTCCTGACTTTC
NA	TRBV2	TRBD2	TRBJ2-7	CASSVGGEGGYEQYF	TGTGCCAGCAGTGTCGGGGGGGAGGGTGGATACGAGCAGTACTTC